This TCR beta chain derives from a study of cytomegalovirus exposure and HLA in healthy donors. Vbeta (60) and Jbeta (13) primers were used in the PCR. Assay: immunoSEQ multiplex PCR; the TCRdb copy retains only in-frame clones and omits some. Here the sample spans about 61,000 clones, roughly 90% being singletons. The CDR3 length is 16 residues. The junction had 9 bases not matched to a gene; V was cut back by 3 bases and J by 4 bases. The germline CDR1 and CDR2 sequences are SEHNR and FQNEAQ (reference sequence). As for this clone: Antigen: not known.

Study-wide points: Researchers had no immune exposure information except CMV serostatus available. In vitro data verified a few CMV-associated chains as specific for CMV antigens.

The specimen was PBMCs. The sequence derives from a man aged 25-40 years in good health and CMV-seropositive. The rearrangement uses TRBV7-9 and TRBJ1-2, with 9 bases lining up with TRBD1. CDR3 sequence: CASSFAGTGKGYGYTF. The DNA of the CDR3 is TGTGCCAGCAGCTTTGCCGGGACAGGGAAGGGCTATGGCTACACCTTC. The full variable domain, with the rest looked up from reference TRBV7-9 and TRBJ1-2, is DTGVSQNPRHKITKRGQNVTFRCDPISEHNRLYWYRQTLGQGPEFLTYFQNEAQLEKSRLLSDRFSAERPKGSFSTLEIQRTEQGDSAMYLCASSFAGTGKGYGYTFGSGTRLTVV.